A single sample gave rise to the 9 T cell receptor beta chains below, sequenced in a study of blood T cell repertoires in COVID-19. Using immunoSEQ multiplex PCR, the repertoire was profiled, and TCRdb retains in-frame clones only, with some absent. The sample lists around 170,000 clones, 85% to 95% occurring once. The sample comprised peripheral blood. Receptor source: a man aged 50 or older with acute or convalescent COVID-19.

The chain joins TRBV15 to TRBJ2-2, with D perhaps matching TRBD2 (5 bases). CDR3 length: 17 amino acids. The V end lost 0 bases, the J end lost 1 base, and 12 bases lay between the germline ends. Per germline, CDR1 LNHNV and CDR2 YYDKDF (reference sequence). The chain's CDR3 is CATSRDRIGMNTGELFF. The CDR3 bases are TGTGCCACCAGCAGAGATCGGATCGGGATGAACACCGGGGAGCTGTTTTTT.

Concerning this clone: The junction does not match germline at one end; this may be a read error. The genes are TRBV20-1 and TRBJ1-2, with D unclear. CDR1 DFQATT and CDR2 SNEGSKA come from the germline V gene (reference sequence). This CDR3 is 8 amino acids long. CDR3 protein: CSASEAPF. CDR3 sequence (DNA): TGCAGTGCTAGTGAGGCTCCCTTC.

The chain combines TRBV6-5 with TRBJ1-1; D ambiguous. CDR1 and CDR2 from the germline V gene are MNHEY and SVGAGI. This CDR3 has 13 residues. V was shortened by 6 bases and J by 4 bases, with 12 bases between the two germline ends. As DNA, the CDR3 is TGTGCCAGCAGGCAGGTTGGAATCACTGAAGCTTTCTTT. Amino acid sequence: CASRQVGITEAFF.

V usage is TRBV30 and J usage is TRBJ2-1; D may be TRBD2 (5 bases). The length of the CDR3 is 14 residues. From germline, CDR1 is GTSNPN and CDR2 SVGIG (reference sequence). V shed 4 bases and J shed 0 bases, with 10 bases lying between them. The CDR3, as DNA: TGTGCCTGGACGGAAGGGAGCTCCTACAATGAGCAGTTCTTC. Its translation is CAWTEGSSYNEQFF.

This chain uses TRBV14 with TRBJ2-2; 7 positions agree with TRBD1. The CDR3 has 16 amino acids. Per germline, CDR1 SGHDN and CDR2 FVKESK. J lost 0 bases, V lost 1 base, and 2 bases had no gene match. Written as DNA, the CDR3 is TGTGCCAGCAGCCAAGTGGGACAGACGAACACCGGGGAGCTGTTTTTT. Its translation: CASSQVGQTNTGELFF.

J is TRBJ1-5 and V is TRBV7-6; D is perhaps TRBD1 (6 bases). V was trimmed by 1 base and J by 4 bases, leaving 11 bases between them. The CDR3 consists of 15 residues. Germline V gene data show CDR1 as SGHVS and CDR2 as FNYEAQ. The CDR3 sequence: CASSLGQGKNQPQHF. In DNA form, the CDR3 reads TGTGCCAGCAGCTTAGGGCAGGGGAAAAATCAGCCCCAGCATTTT.

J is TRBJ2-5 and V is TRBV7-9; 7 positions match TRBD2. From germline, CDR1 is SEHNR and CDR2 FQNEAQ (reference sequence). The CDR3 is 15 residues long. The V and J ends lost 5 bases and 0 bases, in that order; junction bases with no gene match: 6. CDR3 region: CASSPTLADQETQYF. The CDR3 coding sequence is TGTGCCAGCAGCCCCACCCTAGCGGACCAAGAGACCCAGTACTTC.

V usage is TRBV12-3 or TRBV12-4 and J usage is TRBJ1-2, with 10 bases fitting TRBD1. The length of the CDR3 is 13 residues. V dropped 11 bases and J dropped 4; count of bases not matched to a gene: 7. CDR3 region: CAGSTGGFYGYTF. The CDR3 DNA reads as TGTGCCGGATCGACAGGGGGCTTCTATGGCTACACCTTC.

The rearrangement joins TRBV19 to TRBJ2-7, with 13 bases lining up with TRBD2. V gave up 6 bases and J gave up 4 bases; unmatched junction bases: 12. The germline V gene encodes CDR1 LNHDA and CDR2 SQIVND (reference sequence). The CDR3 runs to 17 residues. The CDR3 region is CASSPTGTSGISYEQYF. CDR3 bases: TGTGCCAGTAGCCCGACCGGGACTAGCGGGATTTCGTACGAGCAGTACTTC.